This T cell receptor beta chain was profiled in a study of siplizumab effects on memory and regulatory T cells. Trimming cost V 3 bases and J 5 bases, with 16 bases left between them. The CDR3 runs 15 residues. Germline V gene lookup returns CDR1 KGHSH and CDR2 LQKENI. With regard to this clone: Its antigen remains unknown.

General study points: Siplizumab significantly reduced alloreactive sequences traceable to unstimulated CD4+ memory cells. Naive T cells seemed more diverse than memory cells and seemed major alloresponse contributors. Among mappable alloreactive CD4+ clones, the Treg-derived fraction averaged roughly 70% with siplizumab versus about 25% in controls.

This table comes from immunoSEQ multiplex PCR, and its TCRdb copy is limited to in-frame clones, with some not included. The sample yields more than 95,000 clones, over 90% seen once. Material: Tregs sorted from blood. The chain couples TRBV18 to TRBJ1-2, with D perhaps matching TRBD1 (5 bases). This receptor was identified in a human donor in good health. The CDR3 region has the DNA TGTGCCAGCTCACCGACGGGACGACGCGGGTATGGCTACACCTTC. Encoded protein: CASSPTGRRGYGYTF. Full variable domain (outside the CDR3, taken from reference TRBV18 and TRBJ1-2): NAGVMQNPRHLVRRRGQEARLRCSPMKGHSHVYWYRQLPEEGLKFMVYLQKENIIDESGMPKERFSAEFPKEGPSILRIQQVVRGDSAAYFCASSPTGRRGYGYTFGSGTRLTVV.